This paragraph covers one T cell receptor (beta chain) sequence. Its antigen is undetermined. As for treatment: approximately 9-day PBMC culture with coronavirus spike peptide pools or control peptides (ViraFEST assay). From germline, CDR1 is SGHRS and CDR2 YFSETQ. This CDR3 has 14 amino acids. V lost 1 base and J lost 3; bases outside the gene matches: 3. The sample is drawn from a study of vaccination and CD4 T cells after COVID-19. Cultured CD4+ T cell DNA underwent sequencing with the Oncomine TCR Beta short-read assay. A single record per CDR3 protein comes from TCRdb applying MiXCR to the PCR reads. In the table there are about 15,000 distinct CDR3 sequences, over 50% of which are singletons.

The TCR comes from a human donor who had recovered from COVID-19. The chain employs TRBV5-1 and TRBJ2-7, with TRBD1 matching over 8 bases. The sequenced material came from CD4+ T cells from blood, cultured in vitro. This CDR3 is CASSLQGQGYEQYF. In DNA, the CDR3 is TGCGCCAGCAGCTTGCAAGGACAGGGCTACGAGCAGTACTTC. The variable domain in full, with the rest retrieved from reference TRBV5-1 and TRBJ2-7, is KAGVTQTPRYLIKTRGQQVTLSCSPISGHRSVSWYQQTPGQGLQFLFEYFSETQRNKGNFPGRFSGRQFSNSRSEMNVSTLELGDSALYLCASSLQGQGYEQYFGPGTRLTVT.